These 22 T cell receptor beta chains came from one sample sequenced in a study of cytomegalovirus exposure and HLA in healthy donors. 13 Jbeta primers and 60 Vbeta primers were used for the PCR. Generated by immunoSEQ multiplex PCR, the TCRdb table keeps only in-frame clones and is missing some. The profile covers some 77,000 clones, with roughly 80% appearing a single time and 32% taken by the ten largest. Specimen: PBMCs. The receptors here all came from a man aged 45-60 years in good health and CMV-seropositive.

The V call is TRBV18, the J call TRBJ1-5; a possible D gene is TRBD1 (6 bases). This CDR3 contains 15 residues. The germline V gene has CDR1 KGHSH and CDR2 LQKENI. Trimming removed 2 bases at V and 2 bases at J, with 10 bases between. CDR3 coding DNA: TGTGCCAGCTCACCAGGGGGGGGCGGCAATCAGCCCCAGCATTTT. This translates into CASSPGGGGNQPQHF.

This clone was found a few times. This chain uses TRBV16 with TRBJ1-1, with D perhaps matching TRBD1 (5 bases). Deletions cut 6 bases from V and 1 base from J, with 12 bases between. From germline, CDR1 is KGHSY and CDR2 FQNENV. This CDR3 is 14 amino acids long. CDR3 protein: CASRQRGGNTEAFF. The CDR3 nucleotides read TGTGCCAGCAGGCAGAGGGGAGGGAACACTGAAGCTTTCTTT.

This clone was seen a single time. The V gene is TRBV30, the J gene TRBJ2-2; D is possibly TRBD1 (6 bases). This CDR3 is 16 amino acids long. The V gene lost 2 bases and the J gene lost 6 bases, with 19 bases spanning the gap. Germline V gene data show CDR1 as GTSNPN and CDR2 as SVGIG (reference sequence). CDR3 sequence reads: CAWSPPAGVVSGELFF. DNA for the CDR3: TGTGCCTGGAGTCCCCCCGCAGGGGTTGTTTCCGGGGAGCTGTTTTTT. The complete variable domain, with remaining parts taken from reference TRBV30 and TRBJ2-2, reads SQTIHQWPATLVQPVGSPLSLECTVEGTSNPNLYWYRQAAGRGLQLLFYSVGIGQISSEVPQNLSASRPQDRQFILSSKKLLLSDSGFYLCAWSPPAGVVSGELFFGEGSRLTVL.

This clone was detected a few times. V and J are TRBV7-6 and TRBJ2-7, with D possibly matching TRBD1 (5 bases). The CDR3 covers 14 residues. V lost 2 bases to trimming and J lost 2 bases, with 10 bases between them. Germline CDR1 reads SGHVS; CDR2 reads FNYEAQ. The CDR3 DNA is TGTGCCAGCAGCTTAAGGGGCGGAACCTACGAGCAGTACTTC. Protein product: CASSLRGGTYEQYF. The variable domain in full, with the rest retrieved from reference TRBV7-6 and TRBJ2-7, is GAGVSQSPRYKVTKRGQDVALRCDPISGHVSLYWYRQALGQGPEFLTYFNYEAQQDKSGLPNDRFSAERPEGSISTLTIQRTEQRDSAMYRCASSLRGGTYEQYFGPGTRLTVT.

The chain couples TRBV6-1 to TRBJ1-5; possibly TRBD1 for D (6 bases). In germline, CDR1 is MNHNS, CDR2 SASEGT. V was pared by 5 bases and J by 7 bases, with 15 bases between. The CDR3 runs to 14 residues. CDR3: CASSQEQGNQPQHF. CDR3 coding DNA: TGTGCCAGCAGTCAAGAACAGGGAAACCAGCCCCAGCATTTT.

As DNA, the CDR3 is TGTGCCAGCAGAAGTAGGACAGACAGATTCTACGAGCAGTACTTC. This codes for CASRSRTDRFYEQYF. This chain connects TRBV5-5 to TRBJ2-7; weak D call: TRBD1 (6 bases). Trimming removed 5 bases from V and 3 bases from J, with 18 bases in between. The CDR3 contains 15 residues. Per germline, CDR1 SGHKS and CDR2 YYEKEE (reference sequence).

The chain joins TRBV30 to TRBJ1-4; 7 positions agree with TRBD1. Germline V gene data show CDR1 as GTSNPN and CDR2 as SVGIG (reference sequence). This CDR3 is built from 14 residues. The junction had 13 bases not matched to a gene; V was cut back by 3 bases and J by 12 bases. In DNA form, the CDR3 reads TGTGCCTGGAGCCACGGGACAGCCGATAGTCAACTGTTTTTT. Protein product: CAWSHGTADSQLFF.

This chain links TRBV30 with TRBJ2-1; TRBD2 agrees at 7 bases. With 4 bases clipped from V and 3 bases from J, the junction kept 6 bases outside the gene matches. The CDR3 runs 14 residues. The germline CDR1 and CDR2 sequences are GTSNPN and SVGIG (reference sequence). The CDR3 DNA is TGTGCCTGGATTACACCGGGAGGCTACAATGAGCAGTTCTTC. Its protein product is CAWITPGGYNEQFF.

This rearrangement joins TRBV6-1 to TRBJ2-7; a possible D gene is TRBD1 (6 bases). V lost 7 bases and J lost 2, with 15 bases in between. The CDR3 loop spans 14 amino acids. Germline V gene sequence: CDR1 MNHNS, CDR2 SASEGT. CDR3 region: CASTPTGPTYEQYF. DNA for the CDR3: TGTGCCAGCACCCCGACAGGCCCGACCTACGAGCAGTACTTC.

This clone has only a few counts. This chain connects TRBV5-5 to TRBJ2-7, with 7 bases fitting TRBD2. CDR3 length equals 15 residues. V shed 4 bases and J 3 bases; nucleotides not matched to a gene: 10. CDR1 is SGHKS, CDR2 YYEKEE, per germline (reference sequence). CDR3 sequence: CASSLEWGGDYEQYF. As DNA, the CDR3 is TGTGCCAGCAGCCTGGAGTGGGGGGGAGACTACGAGCAGTACTTC.

The DNA of the CDR3 is TGTGCCAGTACCCCTTGGGACAGGGGGCTTCCTGGGGCCAACGTCCTGACTTTC. This translates into CASTPWDRGLPGANVLTF. The V call is TRBV19, the J call TRBJ2-6; TRBD1 matches at 12 bases. From germline, CDR1 is LNHDA and CDR2 SQIVND (reference sequence). The CDR3 consists of 18 residues. Losses at the gene ends were 7 bases for V and 2 bases for J; bases not matched to a gene: 9.

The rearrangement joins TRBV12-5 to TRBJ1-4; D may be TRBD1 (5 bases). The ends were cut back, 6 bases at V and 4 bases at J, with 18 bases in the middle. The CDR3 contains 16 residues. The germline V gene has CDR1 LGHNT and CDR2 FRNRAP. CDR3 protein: CASGPSRGLDNEKLFF. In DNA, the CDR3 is TGTGCTAGTGGACCCTCCCGGGGGTTGGATAATGAAAAACTGTTTTTT.

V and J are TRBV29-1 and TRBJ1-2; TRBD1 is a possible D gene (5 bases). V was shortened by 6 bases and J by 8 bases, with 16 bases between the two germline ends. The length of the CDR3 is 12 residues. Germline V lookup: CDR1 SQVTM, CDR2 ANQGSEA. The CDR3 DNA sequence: TGCAGCGTGAGGTGGTCGGGGGGAGGCTACACCTTC. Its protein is CSVRWSGGGYTF.

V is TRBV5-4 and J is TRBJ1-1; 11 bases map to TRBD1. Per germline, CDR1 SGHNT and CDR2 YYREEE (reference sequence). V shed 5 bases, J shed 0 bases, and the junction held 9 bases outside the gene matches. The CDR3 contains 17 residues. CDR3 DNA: TGTGCCAGCAGTCCCGGGACAGGGGGGTTGATGAACACTGAAGCTTTCTTT. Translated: CASSPGTGGLMNTEAFF.

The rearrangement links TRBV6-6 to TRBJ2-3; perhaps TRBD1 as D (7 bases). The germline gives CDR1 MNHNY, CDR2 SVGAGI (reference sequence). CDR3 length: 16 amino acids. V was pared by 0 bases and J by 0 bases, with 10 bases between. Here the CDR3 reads CASSYSRGTSTDTQYF. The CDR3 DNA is TGTGCCAGCAGTTACTCCAGGGGGACTAGCACAGATACGCAGTATTTT.

This chain's CDR3 is CAWRDTDRGRGEKLFF. CDR3 DNA sequence: TGTGCCTGGAGAGACACCGACAGGGGGCGCGGAGAAAAACTGTTTTTT. The gene calls are TRBV30 and TRBJ1-4, with 10 bases that match TRBD1. After removal of 3 bases from V and 8 bases from J, the junction contained 12 bases not matched to a gene. CDR3 size: 16 residues. Germline-derived CDR1 and CDR2 are GTSNPN and SVGIG (reference sequence).

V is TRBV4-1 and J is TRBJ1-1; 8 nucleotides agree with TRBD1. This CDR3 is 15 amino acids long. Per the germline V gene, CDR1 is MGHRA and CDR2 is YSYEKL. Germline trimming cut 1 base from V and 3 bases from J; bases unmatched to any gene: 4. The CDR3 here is CASSQGPGQDTEAFF. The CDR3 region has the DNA TGCGCCAGCAGCCAAGGTCCGGGACAGGACACTGAAGCTTTCTTT.

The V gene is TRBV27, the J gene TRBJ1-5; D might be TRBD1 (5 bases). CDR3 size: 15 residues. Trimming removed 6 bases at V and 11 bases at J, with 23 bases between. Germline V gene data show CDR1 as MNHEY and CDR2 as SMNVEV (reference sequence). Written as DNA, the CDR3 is TGTGCCAGCAGCATGACCGGGACTATTCGGTGGTCCCAGCATTTT. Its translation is CASSMTGTIRWSQHF.

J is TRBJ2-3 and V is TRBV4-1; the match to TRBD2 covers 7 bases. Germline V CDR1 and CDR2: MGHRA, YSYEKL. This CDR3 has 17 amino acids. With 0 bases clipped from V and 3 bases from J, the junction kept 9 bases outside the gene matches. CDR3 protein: CASSQESGGRRTDTQYF. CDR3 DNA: TGCGCCAGCAGCCAAGAATCCGGGGGGAGACGGACAGATACGCAGTATTTT.

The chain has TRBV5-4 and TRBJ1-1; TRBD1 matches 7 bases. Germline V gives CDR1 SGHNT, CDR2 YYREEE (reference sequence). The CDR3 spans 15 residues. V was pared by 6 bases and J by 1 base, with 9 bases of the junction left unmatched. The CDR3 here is CASTRDSITNTEAFF. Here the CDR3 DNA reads TGTGCCAGCACCCGGGACAGTATTACGAACACTGAAGCTTTCTTT.

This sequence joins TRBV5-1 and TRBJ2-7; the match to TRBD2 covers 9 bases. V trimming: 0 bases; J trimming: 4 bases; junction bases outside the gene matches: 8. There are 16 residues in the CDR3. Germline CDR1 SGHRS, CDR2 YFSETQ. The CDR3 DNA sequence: TGCGCCAGCAGCTTGGCCGTGACTAGCGGACCATACGAGCAGTACTTC. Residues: CASSLAVTSGPYEQYF.

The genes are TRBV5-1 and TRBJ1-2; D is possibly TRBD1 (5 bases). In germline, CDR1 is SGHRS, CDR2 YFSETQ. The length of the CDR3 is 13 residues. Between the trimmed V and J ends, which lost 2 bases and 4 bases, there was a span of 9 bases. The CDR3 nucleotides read TGCGCCAGCAGCTTTTGGGGCGGCTATGGCTACACCTTC. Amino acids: CASSFWGGYGYTF. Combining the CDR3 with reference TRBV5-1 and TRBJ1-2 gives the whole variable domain KAGVTQTPRYLIKTRGQQVTLSCSPISGHRSVSWYQQTPGQGLQFLFEYFSETQRNKGNFPGRFSGRQFSNSRSEMNVSTLELGDSALYLCASSFWGGYGYTFGSGTRLTVV.